These 28 T cell receptor beta chains came from one sample sequenced in a study of CD8+CD57+ T cells in acquired aplastic anemia. Genomic DNA was employed as the template in profiling TCR beta VDJ and CDR3. Via MiXCR, TCRdb re-called the reads, giving one row per CDR3 protein. Of about 210,000 distinct CDR3 sequences in the sample, over 60% were seen once. The specimen sequenced was sorted CD4+, CD8+, or CD8+CD57+ T cells (not recorded which) from PBMCs. These receptors all come from a human donor in good health.

The rearrangement joins TRBV19 to TRBJ1-1; maybe TRBD1 (6 bases). The germline CDR1 and CDR2 sequences are LNHDA and SQIVND (reference sequence). V lost 3 bases, J lost 5 bases, and 19 bases lay in between. This CDR3 comprises 16 residues. The CDR3 DNA follows: TGTGCCAGTAGTATCTCAAGGGGGATAATAAAAACTGAAGCTTTCTTT. This sequence encodes CASSISRGIIKTEAFF.

The chain uses TRBV10-2 and TRBJ2-7, with 10 nucleotides matching TRBD2. Looked up from germline, CDR1 is WSHSY and CDR2 is SAAADI. J was trimmed by 4 bases and V by 6 bases; bases with no gene match: 6. The CDR3 runs 14 residues. CDR3 loop: CASSLAGVSYEQYF. In DNA form, the CDR3 reads TGCGCCAGCAGCCTAGCGGGAGTATCATACGAGCAGTACTTC.

This clonotype has more than one count but fewer than ten. This chain joins TRBV6-1 and TRBJ1-3, with D maybe TRBD1 (6 bases). Trimming removed 3 bases at V and 3 bases at J, with 12 bases between. CDR1 is MNHNS, CDR2 SASEGT, per germline. The CDR3 has 15 residues. The chain's CDR3 is CASSDVIRGGNTIYF. CDR3 DNA sequence: TGTGCCAGCAGTGACGTGATCAGGGGTGGAAACACCATATATTTT.

This clonotype was observed a few times. This chain joins TRBV6-4 and TRBJ1-6, with D hard to call. Germline V gene lookup returns CDR1 MRHNA and CDR2 SNTAGT. Trimming removed 5 bases from V and 5 bases from J, with 13 bases in between. The CDR3 totals 15 residues. The CDR3 reads CASSLHDRNNSPLHF. CDR3 DNA: TGTGCCAGCAGTCTTCACGATCGCAATAATTCACCCCTCCACTTT.

The chain is built from TRBV7-2 and TRBJ2-7, with TRBD1 matching over 8 bases. Germline V CDR1 and CDR2: SGHTA, FQGNSA. The trim removed 5 bases at V and 5 bases at J, leaving 11 bases unmatched. This CDR3 spans 15 amino acids. CDR3 amino acids: CASSADRGGYHEQYF. For the CDR3, the DNA is TGTGCCAGCAGCGCCGACAGGGGAGGTTATCACGAGCAGTACTTC.

The chain combines TRBV29-1 with TRBJ2-1, with D possibly TRBD2 on 6 matching bases. The V gene's germline CDR1 is SQVTM and CDR2 ANQGSEA. The ends were cut back, 4 bases at V and 6 bases at J, with 16 bases in the middle. The CDR3 totals 14 residues. CDR3 in DNA: TGCAGCGTTGCGACGGGAGACGTGGGCAATGAGCAGTTCTTC. It translates to CSVATGDVGNEQFF.

This chain uses TRBV9 with TRBJ2-7, with D possibly matching TRBD1 (6 bases). The CDR3 has 15 amino acids. The germline V gene has CDR1 SGDLS and CDR2 YYNGEE. The ends were cut back, 3 bases at V and 3 bases at J, with 16 bases in the middle. The CDR3 here is CASSAFQGSIYEQYF. As DNA, the CDR3 is TGTGCCAGCAGCGCTTTCCAGGGGTCCATCTACGAGCAGTACTTC.

The chain joins TRBV7-9 to TRBJ1-4; D ambiguous. The CDR3 totals 16 residues. Germline V gene sequence: CDR1 SEHNR, CDR2 FQNEAQ (reference sequence). Trimming took off 1 base at V and 7 bases at J, with 16 bases between the two ends. The CDR3 DNA reads TGTGCCAGCAGCTTAGGAGGGTTGCAGCGGGGTGAAAAACTGTTTTTT. Translation: CASSLGGLQRGEKLFF.

V usage is TRBV20-1 and J usage is TRBJ2-7; TRBD2 matches at 13 bases. Per germline, CDR1 DFQATT and CDR2 SNEGSKA (reference sequence). The CDR3 sequence is 14 residues long. J was trimmed by 3 bases and V by 6 bases; bases with no gene match: 5. The CDR3 region has the DNA TGCAGTGCCGGACTAGCGGGAGAGGTCTACGAGCAGTACTTC. Translated, it gives CSAGLAGEVYEQYF.

The chain uses TRBV10-3 and TRBJ2-7; D gene ambiguous. The CDR3 covers 11 residues. V dropped 3 bases and J dropped 3 bases, with 3 bases sitting between them. Germline values: CDR1 ENHRY, CDR2 SYGVKD. In nucleotides, the CDR3 is TGTGCCATCAGTGATTACTACGAGCAGTACTTC. Translating gives CAISDYYEQYF.

This chain connects TRBV19 to TRBJ1-6, with D perhaps matching TRBD1 (5 bases). The V gene lost 4 bases and the J gene lost 2 bases, with 9 bases spanning the gap. The V gene's germline CDR1 is LNHDA and CDR2 SQIVND (reference sequence). There are 15 residues in the CDR3. The CDR3 reads CASSTQGTYNSPLHF. The CDR3 coding sequence is TGTGCCAGTAGTACCCAGGGCACCTATAATTCACCCCTCCACTTT.

The rearrangement uses TRBV15 and TRBJ2-1; 11 bases fit TRBD2. J was trimmed by 6 bases and V by 1 base; bases with no gene match: 5. Germline loops: CDR1 LNHNV, CDR2 YYDKDF (reference sequence). The CDR3 consists of 16 residues. The CDR3 DNA is TGTGCCACCAGCAGAGGCCTAGCGGGGGGTAGCAATGAGCAGTTCTTC. Protein product: CATSRGLAGGSNEQFF. Together with reference TRBV15 and TRBJ2-1, the CDR3 gives the full variable domain: DAMVIQNPRYQVTQFGKPVTLSCSQTLNHNVMYWYQQKSSQAPKLLFHYYDKDFNNEADTPDNFQSRRPNTSFCFLDIRSPGLGDTAMYLCATSRGLAGGSNEQFFGPGTRLTVL.

In this sample, this clonotype turned up many times. The V gene is TRBV5-1, the J gene TRBJ2-7; TRBD1 agrees at 8 bases. The CDR3 runs 14 residues. CDR1 and CDR2 from the germline V gene are SGHRS and YFSETQ. The junction had 9 bases not matched to a gene; V was cut back by 4 bases and J by 6 bases. CDR3 sequence: CASSPDRGNGEQYF. DNA of the CDR3: TGCGCCAGCAGCCCCGACAGGGGTAACGGCGAGCAGTACTTC.

This clonotype appeared a few times. The rearrangement uses TRBV7-8 and TRBJ2-3; D assignment may be TRBD1 or TRBD2 (5 bases each). The CDR3 sequence is 16 residues long. Germline values: CDR1 SGHVS, CDR2 FQNEAQ. Trimming removed 4 bases from V and 4 bases from J, with 18 bases in between. DNA for the CDR3: TGTGCCAGCAGCTCCACCCCGGGGCTCAAGGCAGATACGCAGTATTTT. This encodes CASSSTPGLKADTQYF.

This clonotype has more than one count but fewer than ten. The chain has TRBV2 and TRBJ2-7; 9 bases map to TRBD1. V trimming: 5 bases; J trimming: 5 bases; junction bases outside the gene matches: 10. Germline CDR1 and CDR2: SNHLY and FYNNEI. This CDR3 has 15 residues. The CDR3 nucleotides are TGTGCCAGCAGTCGTAGTGGGGACAGGGCGCACGAGCAGTACTTC. Its protein is CASSRSGDRAHEQYF. Full variable domain (missing parts from reference TRBV2 and TRBJ2-7): EPEVTQTPSHQVTQMGQEVILRCVPISNHLYFYWYRQILGQKVEFLVSFYNNEISEKSEIFDDQFSVERPDGSNFTLKIRSTKLEDSAMYFCASSRSGDRAHEQYFGPGTRLTVT.

The chain is built from TRBV19 and TRBJ1-3, with 7 nucleotides matching TRBD1. Germline-derived CDR1 and CDR2 are LNHDA and SQIVND (reference sequence). Losses at the gene ends were 6 bases for V and 0 bases for J; bases not matched to a gene: 2. The CDR3 sequence is 14 residues long. The CDR3 here is CASSGTASGNTIYF. The CDR3 nucleotides read TGTGCCAGTAGCGGGACAGCCTCTGGAAACACCATATATTTT.

Details on this clonotype: The junction does not match germline at one end; this may be a read error. The rearrangement uses TRBV4-1 and TRBJ1-1, with a tentative D call TRBD1 (5 bases). The V gene's germline CDR1 is MGHRA and CDR2 YSYEKL. CDR3 length: 14 residues. In nucleotides, the CDR3 is TGTGCCAGCAGCCTTAGGGACGTGAACACTGAAGCTCTCTTT. This translates into CASSLRDVNTEALF.

The CDR3 loop reads CASSEGPGSGYEQYF. The CDR3 nucleotides are TGTGCCAGCAGTGAGGGACCGGGCTCGGGCTACGAGCAGTACTTC. The chain links TRBV2 to TRBJ2-7, with D perhaps being TRBD1 or TRBD2 (5 bases each). Germline values: CDR1 SNHLY, CDR2 FYNNEI. The V end lost 3 bases, the J end lost 3 bases, and 15 bases lay between the germline ends. This CDR3 region has 15 residues.

The rearrangement uses TRBV7-2 and TRBJ2-7; 9 bases align to TRBD1. Germline V CDR1 and CDR2: SGHTA, FQGNSA. The CDR3 has 20 amino acids. V shed 1 base and J 4 bases; nucleotides not matched to a gene: 20. CDR3: CASSLGASWGQGVSRYEQYF. The DNA of the CDR3 is TGTGCCAGCAGCTTAGGGGCTTCCTGGGGACAGGGAGTAAGTCGGTACGAGCAGTACTTC.

This clonotype was counted at least ten times. V gene TRBV5-6 combines with J gene TRBJ2-7, with 15 bases aligning to TRBD2. Germline-derived CDR1 and CDR2 are SGHDT and YYEEEE. J was trimmed by 3 bases and V by 4 bases; bases with no gene match: 8. This CDR3 spans 17 amino acids. The CDR3 DNA is TGTGCCAGCAGCCTCGGGACTAGCGGGGGGCTGGGCTACGAGCAGTACTTC. Protein sequence: CASSLGTSGGLGYEQYF.

The chain carries TRBV20-1 and TRBJ2-7, with D perhaps TRBD1 (5 bases). Deletions cut 0 bases from V and 1 base from J, with 13 bases between. Germline CDR1 and CDR2: DFQATT and SNEGSKA (reference sequence). This CDR3 comprises 15 residues. The CDR3 coding sequence is TGCAGTGCTAGAGAGCCAGGGAAGAGGTCCTACGAGCAGTACTTC. It translates to CSAREPGKRSYEQYF.

The chain joins TRBV2 to TRBJ2-6; no clear D. Per the germline V gene, CDR1 is SNHLY and CDR2 is FYNNEI. V shed 2 bases and J shed 6 bases, with 5 bases lying between them. This CDR3 spans 13 amino acids. The CDR3 reads CASSEQQANVLTF. The DNA of the CDR3 is TGTGCCAGCAGTGAACAACAGGCCAACGTCCTGACTTTC.

The count of this clonotype is one. At one of its ends the junction is not consistent with the germline gene, which may arise from a read error. The CDR3, as DNA: TGTGCCAGCAGCTTCGTGGGCAGCTACGTGCAGTACTTC. It translates to CASSFVGSYVQYF. V is TRBV7-9 and J is TRBJ2-7; D is unresolved. Per the germline V gene, CDR1 is SEHNR and CDR2 is FQNEAQ (reference sequence). This CDR3 has 13 amino acids.

The rearrangement joins TRBV2 to TRBJ1-6; no clear D gene. Germline-derived CDR1 and CDR2 are SNHLY and FYNNEI. The ends were cut back, 8 bases at V and 7 bases at J, with 12 bases in the middle. The CDR3 is 13 amino acids. The CDR3: CASRGSQNSPLHF. DNA of the CDR3: TGTGCCAGCCGGGGAAGCCAAAATTCACCCCTCCACTTT.

The rearrangement joins TRBV7-2 to TRBJ2-3, with TRBD1 matching over 10 bases. The CDR3 extends over 15 amino acids. Germline lookup yields CDR1 SGHTA and CDR2 FQGNSA. V lost 5 bases, J lost 6 bases, and 8 bases stayed unmatched. The CDR3 here is CASSTDRGRVDTQYF. In nucleotides, the CDR3 is TGTGCCAGCAGCACCGACAGGGGGCGCGTGGATACGCAGTATTTT.

This clonotype appeared many times. The junction does not match germline at one end; this may be a read error. The V gene is TRBV7-9, the J gene TRBJ2-1; 8 bases are a match to TRBD1. Germline-derived CDR1 and CDR2 are SEHNR and FQNEAQ (reference sequence). The CDR3 loop spans 17 amino acids. The CDR3 DNA follows: TGTGCCAGCAGTCAACCGGAGGACAGGGCAAACTACAATAAGCAGTTCTTC. This translates into CASSQPEDRANYNKQFF. The full variable domain, with the rest looked up from reference TRBV7-9 and TRBJ2-1, is DTGVSQNPRHKITKRGQNVTFRCDPISEHNRLYWYRQTLGQGPEFLTYFQNEAQLEKSRLLSDRFSAERPKGSFSTLEIQRTEQGDSAMYLCASSQPEDRANYNKQFFGPGTRLTVL.

The chain couples TRBV7-8 to TRBJ2-2; D gene ambiguous. CDR3 size: 15 residues. Trimming cost V 3 bases and J 0 bases, with 8 bases left between them. Germline V gene sequence: CDR1 SGHVS, CDR2 FQNEAQ. Here the CDR3 reads CASSLVAANTGELFF. CDR3 bases: TGTGCCAGCAGCTTGGTCGCCGCGAACACCGGGGAGCTGTTTTTT. The variable domain in full, with the rest retrieved from reference TRBV7-8 and TRBJ2-2, is GAGVSQSPRYKVAKRGQDVALRCDPISGHVSLFWYQQALGQGPEFLTYFQNEAQLDKSGLPSDRFFAERPEGSVSTLKIQRTQQEDSAVYLCASSLVAANTGELFFGEGSRLTVL.

CDR3 loop: CASSVGHRETQYF. CDR3 bases: TGTGCCAGCAGCGTAGGGCATCGGGAGACCCAGTACTTC. The chain employs TRBV9 and TRBJ2-5; the D is unclear. Trimming cost V 0 bases and J 5 bases, with 8 bases left between them. The CDR3 spans 13 residues. Per the germline V gene, CDR1 is SGDLS and CDR2 is YYNGEE.